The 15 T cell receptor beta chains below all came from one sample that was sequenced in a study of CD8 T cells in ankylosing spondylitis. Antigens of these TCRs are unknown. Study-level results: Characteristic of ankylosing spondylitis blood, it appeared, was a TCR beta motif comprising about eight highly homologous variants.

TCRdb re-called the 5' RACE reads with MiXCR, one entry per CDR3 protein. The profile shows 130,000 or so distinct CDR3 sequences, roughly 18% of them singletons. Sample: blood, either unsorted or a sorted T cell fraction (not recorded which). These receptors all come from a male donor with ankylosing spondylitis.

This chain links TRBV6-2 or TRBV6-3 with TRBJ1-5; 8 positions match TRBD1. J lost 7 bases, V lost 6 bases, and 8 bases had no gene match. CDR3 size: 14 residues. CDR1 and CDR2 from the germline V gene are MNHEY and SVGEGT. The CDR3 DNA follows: TGTGCCAGCAGCGGACAGGGATCGGAACAGCCCCAGCATTTT. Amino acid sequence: CASSGQGSEQPQHF.

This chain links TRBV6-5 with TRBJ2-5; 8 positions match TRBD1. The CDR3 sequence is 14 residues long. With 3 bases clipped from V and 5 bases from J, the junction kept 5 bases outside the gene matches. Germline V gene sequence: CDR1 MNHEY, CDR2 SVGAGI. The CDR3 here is CASSYARGRETQYF. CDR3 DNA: TGTGCCAGCAGTTATGCCAGGGGGCGGGAGACCCAGTACTTC.

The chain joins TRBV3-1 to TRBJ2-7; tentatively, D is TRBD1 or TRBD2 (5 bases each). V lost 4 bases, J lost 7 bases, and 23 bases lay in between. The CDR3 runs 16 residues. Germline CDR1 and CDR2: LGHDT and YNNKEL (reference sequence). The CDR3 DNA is TGTGCCAGCAGCCTTGGGACCGTCTACTCCTCTTTGGAGCAGTACTTC. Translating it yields CASSLGTVYSSLEQYF.

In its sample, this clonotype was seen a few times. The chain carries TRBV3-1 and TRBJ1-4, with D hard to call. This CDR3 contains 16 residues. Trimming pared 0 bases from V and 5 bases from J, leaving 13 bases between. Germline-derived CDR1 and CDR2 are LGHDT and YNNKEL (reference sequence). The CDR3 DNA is TGTGCCAGCAGCCAAGAGACGAGGGAATGGAATGAAAAACTGTTTTTT. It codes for CASSQETREWNEKLFF. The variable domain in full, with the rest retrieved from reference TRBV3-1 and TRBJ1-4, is DTAVSQTPKYLVTQMGNDKSIKCEQNLGHDTMYWYKQDSKKFLKIMFSYNNKELIINETVPNRFSPKSPDKAHLNLHINSLELGDSAVYFCASSQETREWNEKLFFGSGTQLSVL.

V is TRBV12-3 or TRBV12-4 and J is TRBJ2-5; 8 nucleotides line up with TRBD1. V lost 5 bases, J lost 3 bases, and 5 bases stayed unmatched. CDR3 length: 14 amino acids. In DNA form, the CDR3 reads TGTGCCAGCAGTCACAGGGGGGTTGAAGAGACCCAGTACTTC. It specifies CASSHRGVEETQYF.

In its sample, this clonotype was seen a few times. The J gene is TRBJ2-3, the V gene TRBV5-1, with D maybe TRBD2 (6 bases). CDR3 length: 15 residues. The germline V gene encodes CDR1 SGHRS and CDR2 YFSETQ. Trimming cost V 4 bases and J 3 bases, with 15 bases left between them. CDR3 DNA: TGCGCCAGCAGCGCGGGGTTTGGGGTAACAGATACGCAGTATTTT. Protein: CASSAGFGVTDTQYF.

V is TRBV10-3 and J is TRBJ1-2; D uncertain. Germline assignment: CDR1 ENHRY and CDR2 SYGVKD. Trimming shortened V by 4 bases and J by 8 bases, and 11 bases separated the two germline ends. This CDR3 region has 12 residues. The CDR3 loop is CAISVAWGGYTF. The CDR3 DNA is TGTGCCATCAGTGTGGCGTGGGGAGGCTACACCTTC.

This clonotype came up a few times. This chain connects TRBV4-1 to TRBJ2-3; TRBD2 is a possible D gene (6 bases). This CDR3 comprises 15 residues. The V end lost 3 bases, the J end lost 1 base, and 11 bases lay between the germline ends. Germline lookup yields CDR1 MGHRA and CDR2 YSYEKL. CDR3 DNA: TGCGCCAGCAGCCAGCGGAGGGCGGGCACAGATACGCAGTATTTT. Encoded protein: CASSQRRAGTDTQYF.

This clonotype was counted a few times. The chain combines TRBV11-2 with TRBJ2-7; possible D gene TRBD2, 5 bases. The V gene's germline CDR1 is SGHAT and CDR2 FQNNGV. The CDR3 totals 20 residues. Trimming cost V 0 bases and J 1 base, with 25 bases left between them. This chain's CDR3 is CASSLDVRLLTRPGSYEQYF. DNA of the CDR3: TGTGCCAGCAGCTTAGATGTACGGCTCCTCACCCGACCGGGGTCCTACGAGCAGTACTTC.

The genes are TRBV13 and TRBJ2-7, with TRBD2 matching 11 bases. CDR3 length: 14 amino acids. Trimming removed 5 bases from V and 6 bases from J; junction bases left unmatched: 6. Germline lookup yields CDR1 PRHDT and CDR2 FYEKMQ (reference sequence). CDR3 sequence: CASSPTSGTVEQYF. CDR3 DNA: TGTGCCAGCAGCCCGACTAGCGGGACAGTCGAGCAGTACTTC.

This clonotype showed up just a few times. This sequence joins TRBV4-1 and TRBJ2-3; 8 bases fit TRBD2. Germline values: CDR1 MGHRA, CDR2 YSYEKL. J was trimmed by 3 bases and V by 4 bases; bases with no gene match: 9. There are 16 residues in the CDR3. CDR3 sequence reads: CASSRTGGVRTDTQYF. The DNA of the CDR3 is TGCGCCAGCAGCCGTACGGGGGGGGTAAGGACAGATACGCAGTATTTT.

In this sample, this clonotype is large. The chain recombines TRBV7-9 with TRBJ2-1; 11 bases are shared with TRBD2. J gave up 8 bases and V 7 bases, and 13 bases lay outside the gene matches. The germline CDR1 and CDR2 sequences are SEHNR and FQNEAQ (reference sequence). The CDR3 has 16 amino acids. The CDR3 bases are TGTGCCAGCACCGTAGGGGAACTAGCGGGAGTCCATGAGCAGTTCTTC. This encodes CASTVGELAGVHEQFF. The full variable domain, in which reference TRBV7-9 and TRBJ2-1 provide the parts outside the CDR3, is DTGVSQNPRHKITKRGQNVTFRCDPISEHNRLYWYRQTLGQGPEFLTYFQNEAQLEKSRLLSDRFSAERPKGSFSTLEIQRTEQGDSAMYLCASTVGELAGVHEQFFGPGTRLTVL.

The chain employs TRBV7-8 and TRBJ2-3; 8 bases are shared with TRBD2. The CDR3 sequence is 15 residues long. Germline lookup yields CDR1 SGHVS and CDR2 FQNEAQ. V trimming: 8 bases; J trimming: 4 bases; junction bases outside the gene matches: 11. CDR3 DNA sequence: TGTGCCAGCTATAGCGGGGTTACGGGTTCAGATACGCAGTATTTT. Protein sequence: CASYSGVTGSDTQYF.

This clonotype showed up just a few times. The CDR3: CASSRSALAKNIQYF. The DNA of the CDR3 is TGTGCCAGCAGTAGAAGCGCTCTAGCCAAAAACATTCAGTACTTC. The chain links TRBV2 to TRBJ2-4; no clear D gene. Trimming removed 5 bases at V and 0 bases at J, with 11 bases between. There are 15 residues in the CDR3. Germline V gene lookup returns CDR1 SNHLY and CDR2 FYNNEI.

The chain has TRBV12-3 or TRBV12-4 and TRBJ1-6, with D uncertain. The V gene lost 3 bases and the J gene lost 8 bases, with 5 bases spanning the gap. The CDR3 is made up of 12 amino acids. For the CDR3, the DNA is TGTGCCAGCAGTTTTGGCTATTCACCCCTCCACTTT. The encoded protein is CASSFGYSPLHF.